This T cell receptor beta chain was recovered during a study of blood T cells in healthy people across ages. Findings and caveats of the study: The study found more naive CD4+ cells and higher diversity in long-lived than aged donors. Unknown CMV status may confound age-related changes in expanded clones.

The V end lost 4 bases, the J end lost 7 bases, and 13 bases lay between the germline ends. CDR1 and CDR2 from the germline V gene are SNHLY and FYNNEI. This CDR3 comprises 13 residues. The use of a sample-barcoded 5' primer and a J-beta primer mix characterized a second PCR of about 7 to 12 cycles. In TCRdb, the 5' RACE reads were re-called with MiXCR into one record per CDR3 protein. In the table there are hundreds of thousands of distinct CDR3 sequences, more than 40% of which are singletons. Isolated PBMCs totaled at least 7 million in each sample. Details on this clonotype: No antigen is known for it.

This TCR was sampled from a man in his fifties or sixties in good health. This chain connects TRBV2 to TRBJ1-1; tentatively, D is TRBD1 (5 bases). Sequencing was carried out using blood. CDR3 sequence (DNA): TGTGCCAGCAGTGGGGTAGGGGTTCATGAAGCTTTCTTT. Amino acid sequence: CASSGVGVHEAFF. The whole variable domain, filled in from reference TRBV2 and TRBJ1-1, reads EPEVTQTPSHQVTQMGQEVILRCVPISNHLYFYWYRQILGQKVEFLVSFYNNEISEKSEIFDDQFSVERPDGSNFTLKIRSTKLEDSAMYFCASSGVGVHEAFFGQGTRLTVV.